These 25 T cell receptor beta chains were sequenced from one sample in a study of cytomegalovirus exposure and HLA in healthy donors. Primers included in the PCR were 60 Vbeta and 13 Jbeta primers. Sequencing used immunoSEQ multiplex PCR; TCRdb keeps in-frame clones, though not all of them. The sample shows about 180,000 clones, around 82% of them seen only once. Sequenced input: PBMCs. These receptors were collected from a man between 40 and 49 years old in good health and CMV-seronegative.

This chain connects TRBV18 to TRBJ1-5; TRBD1 is a possible D gene (5 bases). Trimming removed 3 bases from V and 10 bases from J, with 16 bases in between. Germline V CDR1 and CDR2: KGHSH, LQKENI. The CDR3 consists of 14 residues. The CDR3 nucleotides read TGTGCCAGCTCACCCCAGGGAGGACCCGTTCCCCAGCATTTT. It encodes CASSPQGGPVPQHF.

V and J are TRBV6-6 and TRBJ2-1; 8 bases fit TRBD2. V trimming: 5 bases; J trimming: 7 bases; junction bases outside the gene matches: 7. From germline, CDR1 is MNHNY and CDR2 SVGAGI (reference sequence). The CDR3 is made up of 14 amino acids. CDR3 loop: CASSPRGGSNEQFF. As DNA, the CDR3 is TGTGCCAGCAGTCCCCGGGGGGGCAGTAATGAGCAGTTCTTC.

The chain has TRBV19 and TRBJ2-5; 8 bases fit TRBD2. This CDR3 is built from 16 residues. The V segment lost 7 bases and the J segment 2 bases; nucleotides outside the gene matches: 12. The germline V gene encodes CDR1 LNHDA and CDR2 SQIVND (reference sequence). CDR3 in DNA: TGTGCCAGTACTCCCCGCGGGACGGGGGGGCAAGAGACCCAGTACTTC. Protein product: CASTPRGTGGQETQYF.

Only a few counts were recorded for this clone. The chain uses TRBV19 and TRBJ2-1; TRBD1 might be the D (5 bases). The CDR3 is made up of 15 amino acids. Trimming shortened V by 3 bases and J by 4 bases, and 13 bases separated the two germline ends. Germline CDR1 reads LNHDA; CDR2 reads SQIVND (reference sequence). The CDR3 sequence: CASSIGSGWYNEQFF. The CDR3 DNA is TGTGCCAGTAGTATCGGGTCAGGGTGGTACAATGAGCAGTTCTTC. Filled out from reference TRBV19 and TRBJ2-1, the complete variable domain reads DGGITQSPKYLFRKEGQNVTLSCEQNLNHDAMYWYRQDPGQGLRLIYYSQIVNDFQKGDIAEGYSVSREKKESFPLTVTSAQKNPTAFYLCASSIGSGWYNEQFFGPGTRLTVL.

V usage is TRBV6-5 and J usage is TRBJ1-1, with TRBD1 matching over 9 bases. The CDR3 is made up of 15 amino acids. Germline CDR1 reads MNHEY; CDR2 reads SVGAGI. With 2 bases clipped from V and 2 bases from J, the junction kept 3 bases outside the gene matches. CDR3 DNA: TGTGCCAGCAGTTACGCGACAGGGGGAAACACTGAAGCTTTCTTT. Encoded protein: CASSYATGGNTEAFF.

The rearrangement uses TRBV7-2 and TRBJ1-4; D may be TRBD1 (5 bases). This CDR3 region has 15 residues. CDR1 and CDR2 from the germline V gene are SGHTA and FQGNSA. V was pared by 5 bases and J by 5 bases, with 15 bases between. This CDR3 is CASSPDRGGNEKLFF. The CDR3 DNA reads TGTGCCAGCAGCCCAGACCGGGGGGGGAATGAAAAACTGTTTTTT.

The chain recombines TRBV19 with TRBJ2-7, with D possibly matching TRBD1 (6 bases). V shed 5 bases and J shed 3 bases, with 23 bases lying between them. The CDR3 is 17 amino acids. Germline V CDR1 and CDR2: LNHDA, SQIVND (reference sequence). CDR3 bases: TGTGCCAGTAGTTTATCGGCGGTGGGGGCGTCCTTCTACGAGCAGTACTTC. Encoded protein: CASSLSAVGASFYEQYF.

J is TRBJ1-5 and V is TRBV27; D perhaps matches TRBD1 (5 bases). Per the germline V gene, CDR1 is MNHEY and CDR2 is SMNVEV (reference sequence). CDR3 length: 24 amino acids. V dropped 2 bases and J dropped 2 bases, with 37 bases sitting between them. The CDR3 protein is CASSLKFGGGGQGLRYIGNQPQHF. In nucleotides, the CDR3 is TGTGCCAGCAGTTTAAAGTTTGGCGGGGGTGGGCAGGGCTTGCGTTACATAGGCAATCAGCCCCAGCATTTT.

This clone was recorded a few times. This chain uses TRBV18 with TRBJ2-6; tentatively, D is TRBD1 (6 bases). This CDR3 contains 19 residues. The V end lost 1 base, the J end lost 0 bases, and 16 bases lay between the germline ends. The germline gives CDR1 KGHSH, CDR2 LQKENI. CDR3 sequence: CASSPRNQGLFSGANVLTF. Here the CDR3 DNA reads TGTGCCAGCTCACCACGGAATCAGGGGCTTTTCTCTGGGGCCAACGTCCTGACTTTC.

This clone showed up just a few times. The CDR3 is CASSQGTYQPQHF. DNA of the CDR3: TGCGCCAGCAGCCAGGGGACTTATCAGCCCCAGCATTTT. This chain links TRBV4-3 with TRBJ1-5, with D possibly TRBD1 on 5 matching bases. The germline V gene has CDR1 LGHNA and CDR2 YSLEER. The CDR3 loop spans 13 amino acids. V was clipped by 3 bases and J by 5 bases, with 8 bases between them.

This chain uses TRBV5-1 with TRBJ2-7; 8 bases agree with TRBD1. The junction had 4 bases not matched to a gene; V was cut back by 0 bases and J by 5 bases. Germline V lookup: CDR1 SGHRS, CDR2 YFSETQ. The CDR3 spans 14 residues. CDR3 nucleotides: TGCGCCAGCAGCTTGGGACAGGGGTTAAACGAGCAGTACTTC. Amino acid sequence: CASSLGQGLNEQYF.

This chain's CDR3 is CASSNGKLKTGRGQYF. In DNA, the CDR3 is TGTGCCAGCAGCAATGGAAAACTAAAGACAGGACGCGGGCAGTACTTC. The chain combines TRBV21-1 with TRBJ2-7; the table's D call, TRBD1, was not checked against the DNA. TRBV21-1 is shown as a pseudogene. CDR3 size: 16 residues.

CDR3 amino acids: CASSQELSSGANVLTF. Written as DNA, the CDR3 is TGCGCCAGCAGCCAAGAACTAAGCTCTGGGGCCAACGTCCTGACTTTC. The chain joins TRBV4-3 to TRBJ2-6; no firm D call. There are 16 residues in the CDR3. The V end was cut by 0 bases, the J end by 0 bases, with 6 bases between. Germline-derived CDR1 and CDR2 are LGHNA and YSLEER.

The gene calls are TRBV7-2 and TRBJ1-1; D gene uncertain. The CDR3 has 11 residues. Trimming stripped 3 bases from V and 3 bases from J, with 2 bases between. In germline, CDR1 is SGHTA, CDR2 FQGNSA. CDR3 nucleotide sequence: TGTGCCAGCAGCTTCGACACTGAAGCTTTCTTT. It encodes CASSFDTEAFF.

This rearrangement joins TRBV5-4 to TRBJ2-2; D might be TRBD2 (6 bases). Germline CDR1 reads SGHNT; CDR2 reads YYREEE (reference sequence). Trimming left V 4 bases short and J 2 bases short, with 18 bases between. The length of the CDR3 is 17 residues. The CDR3 sequence: CASSVGGRGSNTGELFF. The CDR3, as DNA: TGTGCCAGCAGCGTGGGAGGCCGGGGTTCTAACACCGGGGAGCTGTTTTTT.

The chain has TRBV9 and TRBJ2-5; TRBD2 matches 11 bases. CDR1 and CDR2 from the germline V gene are SGDLS and YYNGEE. This CDR3 has 18 residues. Unmatched junction bases numbered 9, after V lost 0 bases and J lost 2 bases. The CDR3 DNA reads TGTGCCAGCAGCGTAGGGGGGCTAGCGGGGGGCCCTCAAGAGACCCAGTACTTC. Translation gives CASSVGGLAGGPQETQYF.

In this sample, this clone turned up a few times. J is TRBJ1-2 and V is TRBV27; maybe TRBD1 (6 bases). In germline, CDR1 is MNHEY, CDR2 SMNVEV (reference sequence). V gave up 2 bases and J gave up 4 bases, with 11 bases separating them. The CDR3 is 14 amino acids. CDR3 protein: CASSLAGEGYGYTF. CDR3 nucleotide sequence: TGTGCCAGCAGTTTAGCAGGGGAGGGCTATGGCTACACCTTC.

The J gene is TRBJ2-7, the V gene TRBV7-9; no definite D call. CDR3 length: 13 residues. Germline-derived CDR1 and CDR2 are SEHNR and FQNEAQ (reference sequence). The V end lost 1 base, the J end lost 3 bases, and 7 bases lay between the germline ends. The chain's CDR3 is CASSLGQVYEQYF. The CDR3, as DNA: TGTGCCAGCAGCTTAGGACAAGTCTACGAGCAGTACTTC.

This chain links TRBV6-6 with TRBJ1-2; D not certain. CDR1 and CDR2 (germline): MNHNY, SVGAGI (reference sequence). The CDR3 consists of 13 residues. V lost 0 bases and J 6 bases, leaving 8 bases between the germline ends. CDR3 protein: CASSYSYTDGYTF. CDR3 sequence (DNA): TGTGCCAGCAGTTACTCGTACACAGATGGCTACACCTTC.

The chain joins TRBV13 to TRBJ1-1, with TRBD1 identical over 8 bases. The CDR3 spans 13 residues. Losses at the gene ends were 2 bases for V and 10 bases for J; bases not matched to a gene: 6. Germline values: CDR1 PRHDT, CDR2 FYEKMQ (reference sequence). The CDR3 nucleotides read TGTGCCAGCAGCTTATGGCAGGGGGCGGTAGCTTTCTTT. Protein product: CASSLWQGAVAFF.

The V call is TRBV7-9, the J call TRBJ2-2; tentative D call: TRBD1 (6 bases). The ends were cut back, 5 bases at V and 5 bases at J, with 12 bases in the middle. The CDR3 extends over 14 amino acids. Germline CDR1 is SEHNR and CDR2 is FQNEAQ (reference sequence). This CDR3 reads CASSNPTGTGELFF. CDR3 nucleotides: TGTGCCAGCAGCAATCCTACAGGGACCGGGGAGCTGTTTTTT.

V and J are TRBV6-6 and TRBJ1-3; D unclear. Germline values: CDR1 MNHNY, CDR2 SVGAGI (reference sequence). V lost 0 bases to trimming and J lost 4 bases, with 7 bases between them. The CDR3 has 14 residues. CDR3 sequence reads: CASSYSDGGNTIYF. The CDR3 region has the DNA TGTGCCAGCAGTTACTCTGACGGGGGAAACACCATATATTTT.

V gene TRBV7-9 combines with J gene TRBJ2-7, with 8 bases identical to TRBD1. V dropped 1 base and J dropped 3; count of bases not matched to a gene: 5. The CDR3 is 15 amino acids. Looked up from germline, CDR1 is SEHNR and CDR2 is FQNEAQ (reference sequence). The CDR3 spells CASSLDQGASYEQYF. The CDR3 DNA follows: TGTGCCAGCAGCTTAGACCAGGGGGCCAGCTACGAGCAGTACTTC. The variable domain in full, completed from reference TRBV7-9 and TRBJ2-7, reads DTGVSQNPRHKITKRGQNVTFRCDPISEHNRLYWYRQTLGQGPEFLTYFQNEAQLEKSRLLSDRFSAERPKGSFSTLEIQRTEQGDSAMYLCASSLDQGASYEQYFGPGTRLTVT.

J is TRBJ2-6 and V is TRBV30, with D possibly matching TRBD2 (6 bases). The germline V and J ends were trimmed by 3 bases and 13 bases, with 16 bases remaining between them. The V gene's germline CDR1 is GTSNPN and CDR2 SVGIG (reference sequence). The CDR3 contains 13 residues. The CDR3 is CAWRDFSLAVLTF. CDR3 DNA: TGTGCCTGGAGGGATTTCTCGCTAGCGGTCCTGACTTTC.

The chain links TRBV6-5 to TRBJ1-2; maybe TRBD1 (5 bases). The germline V and J ends were trimmed by 6 bases and 5 bases, with 13 bases remaining between them. CDR3 length: 13 residues. CDR1 is MNHEY and CDR2 is SVGAGI in the germline V gene. The CDR3 is CASSGGHSYGYTF. The CDR3 DNA sequence: TGTGCCAGCAGCGGGGGTCATAGTTATGGCTACACCTTC.